This entry describes one TCR beta chain. The data stem from a study of blood T cell repertoires in COVID-19. The wider study: PBMCs, B-cell-depleted T cells, or T cells provided the cDNA or gDNA that made up the material.

Per the germline V gene, CDR1 is SGHDN and CDR2 is FVKESK. The length of the CDR3 is 13 residues. Losses at the gene ends were 1 base for V and 7 bases for J; bases not matched to a gene: 3. Assay used: immunoSEQ multiplex PCR; TCRdb lists only in-frame clones, some missing. The table records hundreds of thousands of clones, 75% to 90% of them present only once. Sequenced sample: peripheral blood. The sequence came from a woman aged 18-29 years with acute or convalescent COVID-19. This rearrangement joins TRBV14 to TRBJ2-7; TRBD1 agrees at 8 bases. CDR3 sequence reads: CASSQVRQGEQYF. The DNA of the CDR3 is TGTGCCAGCAGCCAAGTGAGACAGGGGGAGCAGTACTTC.